The sequence of this T cell receptor beta chain was determined in a study of OX40 agonist ivuxolimab in advanced cancers. Looking at the study overall: Ivuxolimab was a fully human IgG2 agonistic monoclonal antibody targeting the costimulatory receptor OX40 (CD134). Intravenous ivuxolimab was administered to patients every 2 weeks at six dose levels: 0.01, 0.1, 0.3, 1.5, 3 and 10 mg/kg. Of the 50 to 55 dose-escalation patients, hepatocellular carcinoma was present in around 19, melanoma in approximately 15, renal cell carcinoma in 9 and head and neck cancer in 9. Peripheral TCRbeta sequencing was intended to test whether TCR sequence diversity was altered and clonal T-cell expansion was caused by ivuxolimab. The paper covers the monotherapy dose-escalation part of the phase I ivuxolimab trial, which included N of about 56 patients. The dose-escalation cohort was approximately 83% male with a mean age of around 62 years, ranging from roughly 20 to 80. Patients were allowed to have had prior anti-PD-1, anti-PD-L1 or anti-CTLA-4 therapy, and around two fifths of the dose-escalation patients had been treated with checkpoint inhibitors. Partial responses occurred in three dose-escalation patients: two with cutaneous melanoma and one with hepatocellular carcinoma.

Patients with a history of autoimmune disease or receiving systemic immunosuppression were excluded from the trial. Peripheral blood for TCR sequencing was collected from all dose cohorts at baseline, on cycle 4 day 1, and on cycle 7 day 1. Samples came from an open-label, multicenter, first-in-human phase I dose-escalation trial of ivuxolimab. Adults with locally advanced or metastatic head and neck squamous cell, hepatocellular, melanoma or renal cell carcinoma were enrolled in the trial. Before TCR sequencing, CD4+ T cells and CD8+ T cells from peripheral blood were sorted into separate populations. The research as a whole found: After ivuxolimab, more expanded clones were found on average in CD8+ T cells than in CD4+ T cells. At doses of 0.1 to 3.0 mg/kg, clonal expansion of both CD4+ and CD8+ T cells in blood was seen between baseline and week 6. Low levels of normalized T-cell clonal expansion were also seen in some nonresponding patients. Antigen specificity was not determined for the clonally expanded peripheral T cells. In the 0.1-3.0 mg/kg groups, partial responders were among the patients with the lowest normalized peripheral clonal expansion, particularly in CD8+ T cells.

Points on this clone: Its binding antigen is unknown. Base qualities were left out, and no much larger clone turns up one base away. This CDR3 is also generated by other DNA sequences in the sample.

Genomic DNA was isolated from the sorted cells so that the TCRbeta CDR3 region could be sequenced. The immunoSEQ Assay was used for sequencing of TCRbeta CDR3 regions. TCRdb retrieved this table from immuneACCESS and kept in-frame rearrangements only. Not all clones are present; in checked studies, unresolved V genes account for under half, and no reason is known for the remainder. The table for this sample lists roughly 46,000 clones; 90% to 95% of them were counted only once. Roughly 4.9% of the sample lies in the top ten. The sample was CD4+ or CD8+ T cells sorted from blood, taken in a trial of the OX40 agonist ivuxolimab. This clonotype was sampled from an adult with an advanced solid tumor such as melanoma, head and neck, liver or kidney cancer.

The DNA is as follows: TGTGCCAGCAGTTACGGTTGGGGGAACTACAATGAGCAGTTCTTC. Its product reads: CASSYGWGNYNEQFF. The sequence links TRBV6-5 to TRBJ2-1, with the D assignment possibly TRBD1 or TRBD2, given 5 matching bases for each. V and J are truncated by 2 bases and 3 bases respectively, leaving an intervening sequence of 11 bases. The germline V gene sets CDR1 to MNHEY and CDR2 to SVGAGI. From the cysteine up to the phenylalanine, the CDR3 has a length of 15 residues. The entry retains the CDR3 DNA only, 45 bases that are in frame from base 1.